This TCR beta chain was sequenced in a study of T cell changes during pregnancy in multiple sclerosis. Method: immunoSEQ multiplex PCR; TCRdb's copy keeps in-frame clones and lacks some. The table lists 50,000 to 75,000 clones, 93% of them singletons. In germline, CDR1 is SQVTM, CDR2 ANQGSEA. The CDR3 is 17 amino acids. V lost 4 bases to trimming and J lost 1 base; unmatched junction nucleotides: 13. The chain links TRBV29-1 to TRBJ1-2; TRBD1 aligns across 9 bases. The sequence came from a female donor with multiple sclerosis, enrolled in a pregnancy study. The specimen comprised CD8+ T cells from peripheral blood mononuclear cells, sampled in the third trimester of pregnancy. This chain's CDR3 is CSVAPPITGGYNYGYTF. The DNA for the CDR3 is TGCAGCGTTGCCCCCCCCATTACAGGGGGCTATAACTATGGCTACACCTTC. The full variable domain, rest sourced from reference TRBV29-1 and TRBJ1-2, is SAVISQKPSRDICQRGTSLTIQCQVDSQVTMMFWYRQQPGQSLTLIATANQGSEATYESGFVIDKFPISRPNLTFSTLTVSNMSPEDSSIYLCSVAPPITGGYNYGYTFGSGTRLTVV.